These T cell receptor beta chains were read from a single sample in a study of human T cells and chemical hapten exposure. One entry per CDR3 protein, called by TCRdb with MiXCR from the RACE reads. Here the sample spans nearly 80,000 distinct CDR3 sequences, about 9.3% being singletons. The sequenced sample was whole blood, obtained in connection with sensitization to the hapten diphenylcyclopropenone (DPC). These TCRs come from a woman aged 50 to 65 with alopecia areata. Some clones in this sample may be carry-over from other donors' samples. CDR3s include the opening cysteine and the closing phenylalanine or tryptophan. Fields, in order: D gene, clone size, V gene, J gene, CDR3 protein, CDR3 DNA. The D gene is left open where the match is weak. Clone sizes are given selectively: once, few, many, or a class where the clone is expanded.

>TRBD2|-|TRBV3-1|TRBJ2-3
CASSLNRGRSDTQYF
TGTGCCAGCAGCCTTAATCGCGGGAGGTCAGATACGCAGTATTTT
>TRBD2|few|TRBV11-2|TRBJ2-1
CASSLYPGTNNEQFF
TGTGCCAGCAGCCTGTACCCCGGGACTAACAATGAGCAGTTCTTC
>-|-|TRBV5-1|TRBJ1-1
CASSPSGSGTEAFF
TGCGCCAGCAGCCCGTCGGGGTCGGGCACTGAAGCTTTCTTT
>TRBD1|few|TRBV11-3|TRBJ2-3
CASSPGTGRTDTQYF
TGTGCCAGCAGCCCAGGGACAGGGAGGACAGATACGCAGTATTTT
>TRBD1|few|TRBV19|TRBJ2-2
CASSGQGNTGELFF
TGTGCCAGTAGTGGACAGGGGAACACCGGGGAGCTGTTTTTT
>TRBD2|-|TRBV9|TRBJ2-5
CVSSVGVALAGQETQYF
TGTGTCAGCAGCGTAGGGGTAGCACTAGCGGGCCAAGAGACCCAGTACTTC
>-|few|TRBV28|TRBJ2-5
CASSFRAGTQYF
TGTGCCAGCAGTTTCAGGGCAGGGACCCAGTACTTC
>TRBD2|many|TRBV30|TRBJ2-7
CAWRESLSGGSYEQYF
TGTGCCTGGAGGGAATCCCTGTCGGGAGGGTCCTACGAGCAGTACTTC
>-|few|TRBV4-3|TRBJ2-3
CASSQESTPRDTQYF
TGCGCCAGCAGCCAAGAGAGCACCCCCAGAGATACGCAGTATTTT
>TRBD2|many|TRBV6-2/TRBV6-3|TRBJ2-5
CASSRQASGRAETQYF
TGTGCCAGCAGTCGACAGGCTAGCGGGAGGGCGGAGACCCAGTACTTC
>-|-|TRBV7-8|TRBJ1-1
CASSPHRENTEAFF
TGTGCCAGCAGCCCTCACAGGGAGAACACTGAAGCTTTCTTT
>-|few|TRBV2|TRBJ1-2
CASSVKQEIGYTF
TGTGCCAGCAGTGTGAAACAAGAGATCGGCTACACCTTC
>-|few|TRBV3-1|TRBJ1-2
CASSQGAWTYYGYTF
TGTGCCAGCAGCCAAGGTGCCTGGACATACTATGGCTACACCTTC
>TRBD2|many|TRBV18|TRBJ2-1
CASSATSGSSYNEQFF
TGTGCCAGCTCAGCTACTAGCGGGAGTTCCTACAATGAGCAGTTCTTC
>-|few|TRBV29-1|TRBJ1-1
CSVEKGLNTEAFF
TGCAGCGTTGAGAAGGGATTGAACACTGAAGCTTTCTTT
>-|few|TRBV29-1|TRBJ2-5
CSVGGLEETQYF
TGCAGCGTCGGGGGGCTTGAAGAGACCCAGTACTTC
>-|-|TRBV24-1|TRBJ2-3
CATSMGPDTQYF
TGTGCCACCTCAATGGGGCCAGATACGCAGTATTTT
>-|many|TRBV3-1|TRBJ2-2
CASSQLSGVVGELFF
TGTGCCAGCAGCCAATTGTCAGGGGTTGTCGGGGAGCTGTTTTTT
>-|many|TRBV24-1|TRBJ1-1
CATLPRVETEAFF
TGTGCCACCCTTCCTAGGGTGGAAACTGAAGCTTTCTTT
>TRBD1|many|TRBV28|TRBJ1-6
CASSPTGYGDSPLHF
TGTGCCAGCAGTCCGACAGGGTACGGGGATTCACCCCTCCACTTT
>TRBD2|-|TRBV12-3/TRBV12-4|TRBJ2-3
CASRGTSGTYDTQYF
TGTGCCAGCAGGGGGACTAGCGGGACTTACGATACGCAGTATTTT
>TRBD2|-|TRBV6-6|TRBJ2-6
CASRRLAGSSGANVLTF
TGTGCCAGCAGGCGGCTAGCGGGAAGCTCTGGGGCCAACGTCCTGACTTTC
>TRBD1|-|TRBV6-1|TRBJ1-5
CASSLYGTGPNQPQHF
TGTGCCAGCAGTCTATACGGGACAGGGCCCAATCAGCCCCAGCATTTT
>-|many|TRBV7-7|TRBJ1-4
CASSFHRLAPTNEKLFF
TGTGCTAGCAGCTTCCACCGCTTGGCACCGACTAATGAAAAACTGTTTTTT
>-|-|TRBV5-1|TRBJ2-7
CASSLGDLYEQYF
TGCGCCAGCAGCTTGGGGGACCTTTACGAGCAGTACTTC
>-|-|TRBV11-2|TRBJ2-2
CASSLEKRTGELFF
TGTGCCAGCAGCTTAGAGAAGAGGACCGGGGAGCTGTTTTTT
>-|medium-sized|TRBV4-3|TRBJ2-7
CASSQELEGAPYEQYF
TGCGCCAGCAGCCAAGAGTTAGAGGGAGCCCCCTACGAGCAGTACTTC
>TRBD1|few|TRBV14|TRBJ2-2
CASSQIQGTGELFF
TGTGCCAGCAGCCAAATACAGGGGACCGGGGAGCTGTTTTTT
>TRBD2|few|TRBV20-1|TRBJ2-2
CSARASGVTGELFF
TGCAGTGCTAGAGCTAGCGGGGTTACCGGGGAGCTGTTTTTT
>-|-|TRBV5-1|TRBJ2-3
CASSLGHWGAADTQYF
TGCGCCAGCAGCTTGGGACACTGGGGGGCTGCAGATACGCAGTATTTT
>-|few|TRBV30|TRBJ1-5
CAWGDLNQPQHF
TGTGCCTGGGGGGACCTGAATCAGCCCCAGCATTTT
>-|-|TRBV14|TRBJ2-3
CASSQEYFVGPGGQGWYF
TGTGCCAGCAGCCAAGAATATTTCGTAGGGCCGGGAGGACAGGGCTGGTATTTT
>-|-|TRBV28|TRBJ2-3
CASRGVYQGDTQYF
TGTGCCAGCAGGGGAGTATACCAGGGGGATACGCAGTATTTT
>-|many|TRBV7-2|TRBJ2-7
CASSLAVGQRQYF
TGTGCCAGCAGCTTAGCGGTAGGGCAGAGGCAGTACTTC
>-|few|TRBV25-1|TRBJ2-1
CASSDRAGLNEQFF
TGTGCCAGCAGTGATCGTGCGGGCCTCAATGAGCAGTTCTTC
>-|-|TRBV2|TRBJ1-1
CASADTNTEAFF
TGTGCCAGCGCAGACACCAACACTGAAGCTTTCTTT
>TRBD1|many|TRBV14|TRBJ2-2
CASSQAGTGITGELFF
TGTGCCAGCAGCCAAGCCGGGACAGGGATTACCGGGGAGCTGTTTTTT
>-|-|TRBV9|TRBJ1-3
CASSTSGNTIYF
TGTGCCAGCTCTACCTCTGGAAACACCATATATTTT
>TRBD1|-|TRBV20-1|TRBJ2-4
CSASSDRNIQYF
TGCAGTGCTAGCTCGGACAGGAACATTCAGTACTTC
>-|many|TRBV12-3/TRBV12-4|TRBJ1-1
CASLLLGGTEAFF
TGTGCCAGCCTCCTTTTGGGTGGGACTGAAGCTTTCTTT
>TRBD2|-|TRBV7-2|TRBJ2-3
CASSLRLAGMNF
TGTGCCAGCAGCTTAAGGCTAGCGGGTATGAATTTT
>TRBD2|-|TRBV11-2|TRBJ2-7
CASSLEGGLAGAEQYF
TGTGCCAGCAGCTTAGAGGGGGGACTAGCGGGAGCCGAGCAGTACTTC
>TRBD1|many|TRBV6-4|TRBJ2-1
CASSVETGSYNEQFF
TGTGCCAGCAGTGTAGAGACAGGGTCCTACAATGAGCAGTTCTTC
>TRBD2|-|TRBV12-3/TRBV12-4|TRBJ2-3
CASSFKEWGTSGTDTQYF
TGTGCCAGCAGTTTTAAAGAGTGGGGGACTAGCGGCACAGATACGCAGTATTTT
>TRBD2|-|TRBV5-1|TRBJ2-1
CASSLSGTLKNEQFF
TGCGCCAGCAGCTTGAGCGGGACCCTAAAAAATGAGCAGTTCTTC
>-|few|TRBV7-6|TRBJ2-7
CASSLGSDEQYF
TGTGCCAGCAGCTTAGGGAGCGACGAGCAGTACTTC
>-|-|TRBV20-1|TRBJ2-4
CSAGTRGGRWAKNIQYF
TGCAGTGCGGGGACCCGTGGGGGGAGATGGGCCAAAAACATTCAGTACTTC
>-|few|TRBV29-1|TRBJ2-5
CSVNSGHLPETQYF
TGCAGCGTTAACTCGGGACACCTCCCCGAGACCCAGTACTTC
>-|many|TRBV27|TRBJ2-2
CASSLSIRVRGAGELFF
TGTGCCAGCAGTTTATCGATCAGGGTGAGAGGGGCCGGGGAGCTGTTTTTT
>TRBD1|many|TRBV7-2|TRBJ2-7
CASSHLGQGIHEQYF
TGTGCCAGCAGCCATCTGGGACAGGGAATCCACGAGCAGTACTTC